This T cell receptor beta chain appears in the sequencing data of a study of blood T cell repertoires in COVID-19. Overall study context: The United States, Italy and Spain provided the acute and convalescent COVID-19 samples.

Profiled with immunoSEQ multiplex PCR; TCRdb holds only in-frame clones, not every one. The repertoire holds approximately 65,000 clones, with approximately 80% as singletons. This clone was seen a few times. V lost 1 base and J lost 3; bases outside the gene matches: 3. CDR3 length: 15 amino acids. The V gene's germline CDR1 is SGHTA and CDR2 FQGNSA. The clonotype was recovered from a man between 60 and 70 years old with acute or convalescent COVID-19. Sequencing input: peripheral blood. V is TRBV7-2 and J is TRBJ2-7, with 10 bases identical to TRBD2. Here the CDR3 DNA reads TGTGCCAGCAGCTTAGTAGCGGGAGGAAACTACGAGCAGTACTTC. Protein: CASSLVAGGNYEQYF.